This TCR beta chain was profiled in a study of beta chain features in type 1 diabetes (dated by TCRdb to the late 2010s). With regard to the full study: Mean age, gender distribution, total cell number and subset yield were not different between patients and healthy donors. Whereas all 30 or so donors provided naive and central memory subsets, regulatory and stem cell-like memory subsets were isolated from just 8 patients and about 8 healthy donors. A total of roughly 98,000,000 sorted cells were examined across all samples, and RNA yield correlated strongly with the number of cells per subset. In the study, TCRB repertoires of sorted circulating CD4+ T cell subsets from recently diagnosed type 1 diabetes patients were compared with those of matched healthy donors.

The High Capacity cDNA Reverse Transcription Kit was used to reverse transcribe all of the isolated RNA, meaning that expressed TCRB transcripts were what got sequenced. Deep immunoSEQ sequencing was applied to naive, central memory and regulatory T cell samples, giving an average of roughly 3.5 million total reads per sample. After sorted cells were lysed in RLT buffer, RNA was extracted with DNase-treated RNeasy Micro or Mini kits, with the choice depending on cell number. Each cell subset was processed on its own to prevent cross-contamination, while patient and healthy donor samples were processed together. The immunoSEQ multiplex PCR was used to amplify TCRB sequences from cDNA, yielding 87-bp fragments that span the CDR3 region. Amplicons were sequenced on the Illumina HiSeq platform. The source study handled its data this way. PCR bias was computationally corrected using synthetic template baselines, reads within Hamming distance 2 were collapsed, and singletons that could not be merged were discarded. Reads were aligned against IMGT to assign V, D and J genes, CDR3 length and insertions or deletions at six rearrangement sites. Clonotype counts were normalized to sorted cell number within each subset before computing true diversity and Gini coefficients with the tcR R package. The overlap coefficient, calculated on TCRB nucleotide sequences, was used to measure repertoire sharing. As a proxy for the pre-selection repertoire, out-of-frame TCRB sequences from naive cells were analyzed. Imported from immuneACCESS, the table was reduced by TCRdb to in-frame sequences with V and J called. These copies leave out some clones; in studies compared against another copy, an unresolved V gene accounts for under half, and the cause of the remainder is not known. The V and J calls and clone size come from that table; D and trimming were worked out from the DNA. This sample is represented by 400,000 to 600,000 clones; 30% of them were singletons. Of the sample, around 0.065% falls within the top ten clones.

A single peripheral blood draw of approximately 110 mL on average was collected from each donor into heparinised tubes. Naive, central memory, regulatory and stem cell-like memory CD4+ T cells were sorted on a BD FACSAria II using a panel including CD45RO, CCR7, CD25, CD127, CD95 and CD27. All sorted populations exceeded 95% purity. Right away, PBMCs were isolated by Lymphoprep density gradient centrifugation and were stained directly, with no culture step. So that batch effects would be minimized, each experiment stained and sorted samples in pairs, pairing one healthy donor with one patient. The study at large found these results: Shorter templates might be favored by PCR, yet because patient and control samples were amplified and corrected together, any such skew would affect both groups equally. Naive, central memory and regulatory TCRB repertoires appeared to be more alike among patients than among healthy donors. Patients with type 1 diabetes made fewer insertions and deleted more nucleotides at VDJ recombination sites, implying thymic rearrangement abnormalities. Type 1 diabetes patients showed a moderate but significant shortening of TCRB CDR3 length in all four CD4+ subsets. Because small numbers of individuals were included in the HLA sub-analyses, any influence of HLA type on TCRB rearrangement was left unresolved. Because cDNA was sequenced instead of genomic DNA, activated cells with high expression could be over-represented, although the groups did not differ in activation or CD3 levels.

V ends up 7 bases short and J 5 bases short, with an unmatched junction base count of 10. In the germline V gene, CDR1 corresponds to SQVTM and CDR2 to ANQGSEA. Including the terminal cysteine and phenylalanine, the CDR3 comprises 13 residues. The read is trimmed to its CDR3 DNA, 39 bases read in frame from base 1. This clone came up a few times. Its target antigen remains unknown. No qualities accompany the bases; no much larger clone lies one base away. The sequencing input was naive CD4+ T cells from blood. The cell subset or site label on this specimen signifies: true naive CD4+ T cells. The clonotype comes from a man between 18 and 29 years old in good health. The sequence is built from TRBV29-1 and TRBJ2-5; 7 junctional bases match TRBD2. CDR3 sequence: CSAATREGETQYF. The DNA reads as follows: TGCAGCGCTGCCACGAGGGAGGGGGAGACCCAGTACTTC.